This TCR beta chain was retrieved from a study of blood T cell repertoires in COVID-19. Across the whole study: T cells, B-cell-depleted T cells, or PBMCs provided the cDNA or gDNA that served as material.

Seattle patients were enrolled while actively infected and followed longitudinally. How the authors handled the data: By means of reference gene primer amplification, nucleated cell counts were estimated. Produced via immunoSEQ multiplex PCR; TCRdb's table is partial and in-frame only. The V and J calls and the clone size are those of that table, but D and trimming were determined from the DNA. This table has 95,000 to 150,000 clones, more than 70% appearing once. The CDR3 runs to 16 residues. Germline V gene lookup returns CDR1 MNHEY and CDR2 SVGEGT. Trimming took off 4 bases at V and 2 bases at J, with 18 bases between the two ends.

This sequence originates from a woman at least 80 years old with COVID-19, enrolled during active disease. This chain uses TRBV6-2 or TRBV6-3 with TRBJ2-7; the D gene is possibly TRBD2 (6 bases). The specimen was peripheral blood. The CDR3 loop is CASSLRFGSGTYEQYF. CDR3 nucleotide sequence: TGTGCCAGCAGTTTAAGATTTGGTAGCGGTACCTACGAGCAGTACTTC.